The 21 T cell receptor beta chains below come from one sample, sequenced in a study of T cell repertoires in cytomegalovirus infection. These receptors have no known antigen. MiXCR, applied by TCRdb to the reads, yields one record per CDR3 protein. Here the sample spans fewer than 30,000 distinct CDR3 sequences, 19% being singletons. This sample comprised CD8+ T cells from cultured PBMCs, obtained from culture after CMV antigen stimulation. The receptors derive from a human donor in good health (CMV status not recorded). Some clones in this sample may be carry-over from other donors' samples.

The chain is built from TRBV7-2 and TRBJ2-2; TRBD2 matches 11 bases. The CDR3 spans 15 residues. Germline loops: CDR1 SGHTA, CDR2 FQGNSA. V shed 8 bases, J shed 8 bases, and the junction held 10 bases outside the gene matches. CDR3 loop: CASGYIAGGPGELFF. In nucleotides, the CDR3 is TGTGCCAGCGGATATATAGCGGGGGGGCCTGGGGAGCTGTTTTTT.

This clonotype was seen ten or more times. The gene calls are TRBV6-2 or TRBV6-3 and TRBJ2-6; TRBD1 might be the D (6 bases). The germline gives CDR1 MNHEY, CDR2 SVGEGT. V was pared by 5 bases and J by 4 bases, with 21 bases between. The CDR3 has 18 residues. CDR3 amino acids: CASSRTETGQRGANVLTF. The CDR3 bases are TGTGCCAGCAGTCGAACGGAAACAGGGCAGCGCGGGGCCAACGTCCTGACTTTC.

The rearrangement joins TRBV7-2 to TRBJ1-3; D unresolved. CDR3 length: 13 amino acids. V was trimmed by 5 bases and J by 4 bases, leaving 9 bases between them. CDR1 and CDR2 from the germline V gene are SGHTA and FQGNSA. The DNA for the CDR3 is TGTGCCAGCAGCCCAAATCCGGGAAACACCATATATTTT. Amino acid sequence: CASSPNPGNTIYF. The full variable domain, with the rest looked up from reference TRBV7-2 and TRBJ1-3, is GAGVSQSPSNKVTEKGKDVELRCDPISGHTALYWYRQSLGQGLEFLIYFQGNSAPDKSGLPSDRFSAERTGGSVSTLTIQRTQQEDSAVYLCASSPNPGNTIYFGEGSWLTVV.

This clonotype was observed a few times. The J gene is TRBJ2-1, the V gene TRBV7-9; D could derive from TRBD1 or TRBD2 (9 bases each). The CDR3 spans 15 residues. Looked up from germline, CDR1 is SEHNR and CDR2 is FQNEAQ (reference sequence). The V and J ends lost 3 bases and 6 bases respectively, with 15 bases between them. The CDR3 region is CASSFLAGQGNEQFF. DNA for the CDR3: TGTGCCAGCAGCTTTCTAGCGGGACAGGGCAATGAGCAGTTCTTC.

The J gene is TRBJ2-3, the V gene TRBV9; no clear D gene. Germline V gene lookup returns CDR1 SGDLS and CDR2 YYNGEE. The CDR3 spans 12 residues. Trimming removed 4 bases from V and 6 bases from J, with 9 bases in between. The CDR3 protein is CASSSNSDTQYF. The CDR3 DNA sequence: TGTGCCAGCAGCTCTAACTCCGATACGCAGTATTTT.

This clonotype was picked up a small number of times. V and J are TRBV6-1 and TRBJ2-1, with D possibly matching TRBD2 (5 bases). Germline V gives CDR1 MNHNS, CDR2 SASEGT. The CDR3 has 15 residues. V was trimmed by 7 bases and J by 3 bases, leaving 16 bases between them. The CDR3 sequence is CASIRGLTDYNEQFF. The CDR3 DNA follows: TGTGCCAGCATCAGAGGGTTAACTGACTACAATGAGCAGTTCTTC.

This clonotype was seen a few times. J is TRBJ2-7 and V is TRBV11-3; D unresolved. Between the trimmed V and J ends, which lost 5 bases and 1 base, there was a span of 15 bases. Germline CDR1 is SGHNT and CDR2 is YENEEA. The CDR3 length is 15 residues. The CDR3 protein is CASSRKAHPSYEQYF. The CDR3 nucleotides read TGTGCCAGCAGCCGAAAGGCCCACCCATCCTACGAGCAGTACTTC. The whole variable domain, remainder taken from reference TRBV11-3 and TRBJ2-7, is EAGVVQSPRYKIIEKKQPVAFWCNPISGHNTLYWYLQNLGQGPELLIRYENEEAVDDSQLPKDRFSAERLKGVDSTLKIQPAELGDSAVYLCASSRKAHPSYEQYFGPGTRLTVT.

The rearrangement joins TRBV7-8 to TRBJ2-5; a possible D gene is TRBD2 (6 bases). In germline, CDR1 is SGHVS, CDR2 FQNEAQ. The CDR3 is made up of 14 amino acids. Trimming stripped 2 bases from V and 3 bases from J, with 10 bases between. The CDR3 region has the DNA TGTGCCAGCAGCTTACCGGGGGAGGAAGAGACCCAGTACTTC. This gives the protein CASSLPGEEETQYF.

The chain employs TRBV6-2 or TRBV6-3 and TRBJ1-5; D perhaps matches TRBD1 (6 bases). Per the germline V gene, CDR1 is MNHEY and CDR2 is SVGEGT. V lost 6 bases and J lost 6, with 15 bases in between. The CDR3 consists of 14 residues. CDR3 sequence: CASSTTGFTQPQHF. The CDR3 nucleotides are TGTGCCAGCAGCACAACAGGGTTTACTCAGCCCCAGCATTTT.

This clonotype occurred once. The chain recombines TRBV7-9 with TRBJ1-3, with 7 bases lining up with TRBD1. The V gene end was trimmed by 2 bases and the J gene end by 5 bases; junction bases not matched to a gene: 18. CDR3 length equals 19 residues. Per the germline V gene, CDR1 is SEHNR and CDR2 is FQNEAQ (reference sequence). The CDR3 coding sequence is TGTGCCAGCAGCTTAATTTCCGGAGGTCCGGACAGGAGAAGAAACACCATATATTTT. This translates into CASSLISGGPDRRRNTIYF.

V usage is TRBV7-2 and J usage is TRBJ1-1; TRBD1 matches 9 bases. CDR1 is SGHTA, CDR2 FQGNSA, per germline. This CDR3 is 15 amino acids long. Trimming took 5 bases from V and 5 from J; bases not matched to a gene: 9. The CDR3 loop is CASSRRDRVSTEAFF. DNA of the CDR3: TGTGCCAGCAGCAGACGGGACAGGGTGTCAACTGAAGCTTTCTTT.

V gene TRBV20-1 combines with J gene TRBJ2-7; 13 bases are shared with TRBD2. V was pared by 3 bases and J by 6 bases, with 11 bases of the junction left unmatched. Looked up from germline, CDR1 is DFQATT and CDR2 is SNEGSKA (reference sequence). The CDR3 runs 16 residues. The CDR3 loop is CSARSGLAGRRAEQYF. The DNA for the CDR3 is TGCAGTGCTAGGTCGGGACTAGCGGGACGCCGGGCCGAGCAGTACTTC.

This clonotype appeared many times. V is TRBV27 and J is TRBJ1-2; a possible D gene is TRBD1 (5 bases). The V end lost 6 bases, the J end lost 3 bases, and 14 bases lay between the germline ends. This CDR3 spans 14 amino acids. The germline gives CDR1 MNHEY, CDR2 SMNVEV (reference sequence). In DNA form, the CDR3 reads TGTGCCAGCAGAAAGCTGGGGGGTTACTATGGCTACACCTTC. Its translation: CASRKLGGYYGYTF.

This clonotype was observed a handful of times. The rearrangement uses TRBV6-1 and TRBJ1-5, with D perhaps matching TRBD1 (5 bases). The length of the CDR3 is 13 residues. V was trimmed by 6 bases and J by 7 bases, leaving 13 bases between them. CDR1 MNHNS and CDR2 SASEGT come from the germline V gene. CDR3 coding DNA: TGTGCCAGCAGCCCAGGGTTCTGGCAGCCCCAGCATTTT. It is translated as CASSPGFWQPQHF.

The gene calls are TRBV12-3 or TRBV12-4 and TRBJ2-1; no clear D. CDR3 size: 14 residues. Deletions cut 1 base from V and 4 bases from J, with 8 bases between. The CDR3 region has the DNA TGTGCCAGCAGTTTAGGGCAGACTTACAATGAGCAGTTCTTC. Protein product: CASSLGQTYNEQFF.

This chain links TRBV4-2 with TRBJ1-4; 9 bases are shared with TRBD1. The V segment lost 0 bases and the J segment 8 bases; nucleotides outside the gene matches: 7. The germline V gene has CDR1 LGHNA and CDR2 YNFKEQ. CDR3 size: 16 residues. The CDR3 spells CASSQDRGQGVEKLFF. Written as DNA, the CDR3 is TGTGCCAGCAGCCAAGATCGGGGACAGGGAGTCGAAAAACTGTTTTTT.

This clonotype occurred many times. The V and J genes are TRBV6-2 or TRBV6-3 and TRBJ2-7; 8 positions agree with TRBD1. The CDR3 has 15 amino acids. Unmatched junction bases numbered 9, after V lost 4 bases and J lost 4 bases. In germline, CDR1 is MNHEY, CDR2 SVGEGT. CDR3 protein: CASSSDRVIVYEQYF. CDR3 coding DNA: TGTGCCAGCAGTTCGGACAGGGTTATTGTATACGAGCAGTACTTC.

J is TRBJ2-1 and V is TRBV20-1, with 7 nucleotides matching TRBD2. Trimming cost V 3 bases and J 3 bases; bases outside gene matches: 8. Germline V lookup: CDR1 DFQATT, CDR2 SNEGSKA (reference sequence). The CDR3 contains 15 residues. This chain's CDR3 is CSASWRLADYNEQFF. The CDR3 region has the DNA TGCAGTGCTAGTTGGCGCCTAGCGGACTACAATGAGCAGTTCTTC.

The chain uses TRBV7-9 and TRBJ2-1; possibly TRBD2 for D (6 bases). The CDR3 runs to 15 residues. Trimming took 8 bases from V and 0 from J, leaving 14 bases between them. Germline CDR1 SEHNR, CDR2 FQNEAQ (reference sequence). The CDR3 DNA follows: TGTGCCAGCGGCTCGCGGGGAAGCTCCTACAATGAGCAGTTCTTC. It encodes CASGSRGSSYNEQFF.

The V and J genes are TRBV14 and TRBJ2-4; 9 bases match TRBD1. V gave up 1 base and J gave up 10 bases; unmatched junction bases: 8. Germline loops: CDR1 SGHDN, CDR2 FVKESK. The CDR3 sequence is 15 residues long. Here the CDR3 reads CASSQGPGTGFIQYF. In DNA, the CDR3 is TGTGCCAGCAGCCAAGGTCCCGGGACAGGGTTTATTCAGTACTTC.

V and J are TRBV6-1 and TRBJ2-1; D is uncertain. Germline CDR1 MNHNS, CDR2 SASEGT. Between the trimmed V and J ends, which lost 0 bases and 0 bases, there was a span of 9 bases. The CDR3 sequence is 16 residues long. The CDR3, as DNA: TGTGCCAGCAGTGAAGCTCTCGCGGACTCCTACAATGAGCAGTTCTTC. It codes for CASSEALADSYNEQFF.